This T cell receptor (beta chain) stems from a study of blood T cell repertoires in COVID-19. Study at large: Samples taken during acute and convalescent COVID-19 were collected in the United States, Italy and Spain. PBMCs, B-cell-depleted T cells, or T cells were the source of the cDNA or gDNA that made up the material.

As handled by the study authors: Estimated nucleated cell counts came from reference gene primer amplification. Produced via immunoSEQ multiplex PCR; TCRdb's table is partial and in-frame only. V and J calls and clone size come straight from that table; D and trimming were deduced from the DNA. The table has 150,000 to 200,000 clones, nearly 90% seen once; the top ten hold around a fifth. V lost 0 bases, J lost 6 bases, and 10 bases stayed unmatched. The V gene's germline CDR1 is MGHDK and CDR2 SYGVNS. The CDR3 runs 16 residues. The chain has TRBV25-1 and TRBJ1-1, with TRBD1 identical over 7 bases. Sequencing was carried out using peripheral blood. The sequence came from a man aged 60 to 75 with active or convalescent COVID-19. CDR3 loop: CASSEYGKGAIAEAFF. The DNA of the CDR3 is TGTGCCAGCAGTGAATATGGGAAGGGGGCGATCGCTGAAGCTTTCTTT.